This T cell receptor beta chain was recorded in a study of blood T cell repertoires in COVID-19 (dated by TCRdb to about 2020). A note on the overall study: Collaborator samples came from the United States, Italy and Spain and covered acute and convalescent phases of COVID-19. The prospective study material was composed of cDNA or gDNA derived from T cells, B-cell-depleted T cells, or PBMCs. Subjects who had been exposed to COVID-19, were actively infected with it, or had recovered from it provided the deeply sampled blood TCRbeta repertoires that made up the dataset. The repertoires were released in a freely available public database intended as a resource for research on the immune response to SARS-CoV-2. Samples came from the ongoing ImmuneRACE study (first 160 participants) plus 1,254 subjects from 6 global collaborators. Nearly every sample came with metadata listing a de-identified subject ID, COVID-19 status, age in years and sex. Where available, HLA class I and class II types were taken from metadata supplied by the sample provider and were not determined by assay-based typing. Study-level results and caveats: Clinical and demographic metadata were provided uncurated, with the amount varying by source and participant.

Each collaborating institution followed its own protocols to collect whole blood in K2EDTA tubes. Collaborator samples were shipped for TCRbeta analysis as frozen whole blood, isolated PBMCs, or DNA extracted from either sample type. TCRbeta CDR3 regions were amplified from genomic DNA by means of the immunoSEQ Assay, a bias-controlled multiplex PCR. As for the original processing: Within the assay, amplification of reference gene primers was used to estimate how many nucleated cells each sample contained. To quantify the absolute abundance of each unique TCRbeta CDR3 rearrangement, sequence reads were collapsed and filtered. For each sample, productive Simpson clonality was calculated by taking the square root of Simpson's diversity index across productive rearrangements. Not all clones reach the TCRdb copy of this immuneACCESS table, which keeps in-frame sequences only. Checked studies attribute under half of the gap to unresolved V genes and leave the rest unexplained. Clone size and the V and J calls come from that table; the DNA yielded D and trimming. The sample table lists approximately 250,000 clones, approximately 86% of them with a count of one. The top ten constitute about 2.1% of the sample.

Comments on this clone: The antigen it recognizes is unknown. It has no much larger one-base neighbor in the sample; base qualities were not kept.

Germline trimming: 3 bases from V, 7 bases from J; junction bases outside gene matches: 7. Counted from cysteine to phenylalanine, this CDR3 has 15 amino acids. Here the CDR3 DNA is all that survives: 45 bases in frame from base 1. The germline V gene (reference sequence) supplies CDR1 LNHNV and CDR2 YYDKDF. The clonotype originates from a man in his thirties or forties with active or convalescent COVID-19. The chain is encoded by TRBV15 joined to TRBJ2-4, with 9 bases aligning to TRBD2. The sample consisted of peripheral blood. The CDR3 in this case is CATSSIGGGGNIQYF. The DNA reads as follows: TGTGCCACCAGCAGCATTGGCGGGGGGGGGAACATTCAGTACTTC.